Included here is one T cell receptor (beta chain) sequence, with context. This sample is drawn from a study of shared clonotypes between healthy human individuals. In replicate PCRs of sorted subsets, around 0.2 ug DNA, roughly 31,000 T cell genomes, was used. How the authors handled the data: ImmunoSEQ only sent back junction sequences with no quality scores, so filtering was done differently. The protocol was immunoSEQ multiplex PCR, while the TCRdb copy is restricted to in-frame clones and leaves out a portion. The DNA gave D and trimming, while V, J and clone size come from that table. The repertoire consists of 2.5 million or so clones, with roughly nine tenths occurring once and the leading ten covering 0.13% to 0.15%. The CDR3 sequence is 14 residues long. The germline V gene has CDR1 SGHTA and CDR2 FQGNSA. V was pared by 8 bases and J by 4 bases, with 10 bases of the junction left unmatched.

The sequence was collected from a man aged 18 to 29 in good health. The chain combines TRBV7-2 with TRBJ2-7; 8 nucleotides agree with TRBD2. The sample comprised naive CD4+ T cells sorted from blood. The subset: CD45RA+ positively selected. The CDR3 here is CASGTGTSRYEQYF. The CDR3 DNA reads TGTGCCAGCGGGACCGGGACTAGTCGTTACGAGCAGTACTTC.